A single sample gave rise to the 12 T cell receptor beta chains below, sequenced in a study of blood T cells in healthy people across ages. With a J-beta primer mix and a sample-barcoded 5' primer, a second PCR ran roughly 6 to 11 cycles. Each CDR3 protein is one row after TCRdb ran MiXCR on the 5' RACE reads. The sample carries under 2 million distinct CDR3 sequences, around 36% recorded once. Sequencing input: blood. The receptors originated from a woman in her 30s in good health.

The CDR3 nucleotides read TGTGCCAGCAGTTTATCCTCCTGGACAGGGATGGGCACTGAAGCTTTCTTT. Its protein is CASSLSSWTGMGTEAFF. The chain carries TRBV12-3 or TRBV12-4 and TRBJ1-1, with 8 bases matching TRBD1. CDR3 length: 17 residues. The V segment lost 2 bases and the J segment 4 bases; nucleotides outside the gene matches: 12.

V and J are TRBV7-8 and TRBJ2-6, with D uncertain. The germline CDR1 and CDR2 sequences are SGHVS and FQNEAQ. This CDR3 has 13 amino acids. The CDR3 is CATRSGGANVLTF. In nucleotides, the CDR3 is TGTGCGACCAGGAGTGGTGGGGCCAACGTCCTGACTTTC.

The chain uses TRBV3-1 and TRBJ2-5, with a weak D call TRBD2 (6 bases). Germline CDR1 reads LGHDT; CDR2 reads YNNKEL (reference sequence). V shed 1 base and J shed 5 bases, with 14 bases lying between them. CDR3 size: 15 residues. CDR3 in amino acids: CASSQGGAFEETQYF. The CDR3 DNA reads TGTGCCAGCAGCCAAGGCGGGGCCTTTGAGGAGACCCAGTACTTC.

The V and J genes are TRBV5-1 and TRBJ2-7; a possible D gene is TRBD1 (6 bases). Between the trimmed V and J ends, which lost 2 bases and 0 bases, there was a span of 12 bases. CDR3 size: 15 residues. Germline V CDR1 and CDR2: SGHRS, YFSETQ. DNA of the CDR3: TGCGCCAGCAGCTTAACAGGGTACAGCTCCTACGAGCAGTACTTC. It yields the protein CASSLTGYSSYEQYF. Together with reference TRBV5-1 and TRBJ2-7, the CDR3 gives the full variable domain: KAGVTQTPRYLIKTRGQQVTLSCSPISGHRSVSWYQQTPGQGLQFLFEYFSETQRNKGNFPGRFSGRQFSNSRSEMNVSTLELGDSALYLCASSLTGYSSYEQYFGPGTRLTVT.

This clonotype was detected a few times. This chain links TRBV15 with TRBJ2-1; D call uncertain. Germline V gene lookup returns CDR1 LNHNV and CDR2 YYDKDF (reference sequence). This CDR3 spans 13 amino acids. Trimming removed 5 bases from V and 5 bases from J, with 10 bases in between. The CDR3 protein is CATSSPLNNEQFF. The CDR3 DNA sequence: TGTGCCACCAGCTCCCCCCTTAACAATGAGCAGTTCTTC.

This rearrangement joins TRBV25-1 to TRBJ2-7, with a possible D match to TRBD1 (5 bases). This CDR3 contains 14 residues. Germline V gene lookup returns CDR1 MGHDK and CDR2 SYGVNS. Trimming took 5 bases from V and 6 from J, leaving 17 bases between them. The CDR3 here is CASSTTWEGAEQYF. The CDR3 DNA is TGTGCCAGCAGTACAACATGGGAAGGGGCCGAGCAGTACTTC.

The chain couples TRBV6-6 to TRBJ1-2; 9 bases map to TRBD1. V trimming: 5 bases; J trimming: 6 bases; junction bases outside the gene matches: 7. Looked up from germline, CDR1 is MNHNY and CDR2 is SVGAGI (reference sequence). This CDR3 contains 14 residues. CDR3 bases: TGTGCCAGCAGTCCACCGGGACAGGGTGATGGCTACACCTTC. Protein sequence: CASSPPGQGDGYTF.

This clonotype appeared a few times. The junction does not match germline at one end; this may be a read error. The CDR3 DNA reads as TGCAGTGCCCTGGGACGGATAACAAACTATGGCTACACTTTC. The encoded protein is CSALGRITNYGYTF. The V and J genes are TRBV20-1 and TRBJ1-2; maybe TRBD1 (5 bases). CDR1 is DFQATT, CDR2 SNEGSKA, per germline (reference sequence). CDR3 length: 14 amino acids.

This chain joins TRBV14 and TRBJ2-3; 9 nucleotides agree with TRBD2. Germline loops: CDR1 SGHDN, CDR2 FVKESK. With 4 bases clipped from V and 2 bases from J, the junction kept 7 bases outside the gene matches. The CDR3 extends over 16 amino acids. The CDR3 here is CASSPGSGGFTDTQYF. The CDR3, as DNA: TGTGCCAGCAGCCCCGGCAGCGGGGGGTTCACAGATACGCAGTATTTT.

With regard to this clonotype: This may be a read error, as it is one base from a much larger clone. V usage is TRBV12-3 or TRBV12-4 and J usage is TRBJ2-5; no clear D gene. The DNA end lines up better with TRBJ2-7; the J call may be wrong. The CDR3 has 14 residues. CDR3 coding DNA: TGTGCCAGCGGTTTAGTAAGCAGTTTTGACGAGCAGTACTTC. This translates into CASGLVSSFDEQYF.

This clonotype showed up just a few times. The CDR3 spells CASSQVSGGTGGEQYF. The CDR3 region has the DNA TGTGCCAGCAGCCAAGTGTCTGGGGGCACCGGTGGCGAGCAGTACTTC. The genes are TRBV3-1 and TRBJ2-7; D perhaps matches TRBD1 (6 bases). Germline V gene data show CDR1 as LGHDT and CDR2 as YNNKEL (reference sequence). The CDR3 spans 16 residues. Trimming removed 1 base from V and 6 bases from J, with 19 bases in between.

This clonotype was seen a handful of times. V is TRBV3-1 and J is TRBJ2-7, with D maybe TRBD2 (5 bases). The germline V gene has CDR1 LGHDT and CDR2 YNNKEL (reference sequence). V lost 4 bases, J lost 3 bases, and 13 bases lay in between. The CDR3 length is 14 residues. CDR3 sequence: CASSPAVGDYEQYF. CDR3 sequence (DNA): TGTGCCAGCAGCCCGGCGGTGGGAGACTACGAGCAGTACTTC.